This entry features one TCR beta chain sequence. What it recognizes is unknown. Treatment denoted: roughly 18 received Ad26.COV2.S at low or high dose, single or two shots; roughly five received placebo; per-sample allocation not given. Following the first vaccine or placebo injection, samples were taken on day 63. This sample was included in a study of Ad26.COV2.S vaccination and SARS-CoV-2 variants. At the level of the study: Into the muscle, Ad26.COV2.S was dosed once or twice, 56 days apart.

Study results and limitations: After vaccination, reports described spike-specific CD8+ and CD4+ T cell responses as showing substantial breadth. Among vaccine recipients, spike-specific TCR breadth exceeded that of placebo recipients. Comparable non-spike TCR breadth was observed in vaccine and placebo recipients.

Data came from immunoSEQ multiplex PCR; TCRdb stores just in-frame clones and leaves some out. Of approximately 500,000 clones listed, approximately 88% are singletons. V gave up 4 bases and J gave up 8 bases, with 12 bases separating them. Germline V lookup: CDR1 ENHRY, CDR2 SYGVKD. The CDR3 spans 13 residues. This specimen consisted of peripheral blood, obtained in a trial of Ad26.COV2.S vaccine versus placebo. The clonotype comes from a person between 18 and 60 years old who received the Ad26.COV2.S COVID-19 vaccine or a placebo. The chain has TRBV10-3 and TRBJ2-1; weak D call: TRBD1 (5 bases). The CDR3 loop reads CAISGGPPYEQFF. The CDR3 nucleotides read TGTGCCATCAGTGGGGGCCCGCCGTATGAGCAGTTCTTC.